This is a list of T cell receptor beta chains from one sample in a study of T-cell reconstitution after alpha-beta-depleted transplantation in children. TCRdb itself ran the PCR reads through MiXCR, one entry per CDR3 protein. The sample has some 120,000 distinct CDR3 sequences; 20% to 25% are singletons. The source was PBMCs, mostly from graft donor cells, collected 180 days after TCRalphabeta/CD19-depleted stem cell transplant. All receptors derive from a male patient aged 2 to 9 who had a stem cell transplant for chronic granulomatous disease, so the T cells may come from the graft donor. Each CDR3 is given without its conserved first and last residue.

cdr3_aa | v_call
SVVKELNEQF | TRBV29-1
SASHRAKNIQY | TRBV20-1
ASSLGLAGGPGELF | TRBV12-3/TRBV12-4
SVERGSQETQY | TRBV29-1
ASRTAEFTEAF | TRBV6-6
ASSLEGYGYT | TRBV12-3/TRBV12-4
ASSFGRGAYGYT | TRBV19
SAHTAVHTQY | TRBV20-1
ASTSWVNTEAF | TRBV28
ASSPEQGATNEKLF | TRBV4-2
CVLAGGNNEQF | TRBV29-1
ASSLEWSYEQY | TRBV5-1
ASSQDNGKQY | TRBV4-1
ASSFAPRYEQY | TRBV7-8
ASSYSTIGAPYGYT | TRBV6-5
SARTGTSDYEQF | TRBV20-1
ASSEGLGRNTEAF | TRBV10-2
ASSLDPLGGLRNEQF | TRBV5-1
ASSQVGSGGRIQETQY | TRBV4-2
ASSRKGAWETQY | TRBV4-2
ASSPATPTNTQY | TRBV18
SVLSLEDPKAKNIQY | TRBV29-1
ASSRDRVEQY | TRBV7-2
SARDWGHGTGELF | TRBV20-1
ASSLKAEQY | TRBV7-8
ASSLTLPGDTGELF | TRBV28
ASSLLASDLTYGYT | TRBV5-5
ATRTALGGTEAF | TRBV5-6
ASSQEGKETQY | TRBV4-1
ASSPDVGVDQPQH | TRBV5-1
ASSYSRGYNEQF | TRBV6-5
ASTRGASSKQF | TRBV12-3/TRBV12-4
SARDRSAREYGYT | TRBV20-1
ASSFGGLAGGETQY | TRBV12-3/TRBV12-4
ASSSGTQSYNEQF | TRBV5-1
ASSRRLPYEQY | TRBV28
ASSLPGTGGSQQY | TRBV12-3/TRBV12-4
ASRQGASGIDSTDTQY | TRBV12-3/TRBV12-4
ASSLLRFGETQY | TRBV12-3/TRBV12-4
SVLFRGLAGGFPDTGELF | TRBV29-1
ASSQDHGTDTQY | TRBV4-3
ASGSNRVEQY | TRBV5-5
AMGPGRFYEQY | TRBV5-3
ASRATSGTYYNEQF | TRBV12-3/TRBV12-4
SARGQTFSYEQY | TRBV20-1
ASRGPAVYTQY | TRBV2
ATSRDGLTNTGELF | TRBV15
SVDHTEAF | TRBV29-1
ASSRPNQPQH | TRBV7-2
ASSLGTGGNYGYT | TRBV5-1
ASSLRVNGAYNEQF | TRBV7-6
ASSLDLASYNEQF | TRBV7-9
ASTRDRRETQY | TRBV5-1
SVEVSGPNTGELF | TRBV29-1
ASSLSGGHEQY | TRBV4-1
ASKGLEWDTQY | TRBV12-3/TRBV12-4
SARDQGARREGNMGYT | TRBV20-1
SVAGGGYGYT | TRBV29-1
ASSLSSWTGFFEQY | TRBV11-2
ASSLLGGTDTQY | TRBV12-3/TRBV12-4